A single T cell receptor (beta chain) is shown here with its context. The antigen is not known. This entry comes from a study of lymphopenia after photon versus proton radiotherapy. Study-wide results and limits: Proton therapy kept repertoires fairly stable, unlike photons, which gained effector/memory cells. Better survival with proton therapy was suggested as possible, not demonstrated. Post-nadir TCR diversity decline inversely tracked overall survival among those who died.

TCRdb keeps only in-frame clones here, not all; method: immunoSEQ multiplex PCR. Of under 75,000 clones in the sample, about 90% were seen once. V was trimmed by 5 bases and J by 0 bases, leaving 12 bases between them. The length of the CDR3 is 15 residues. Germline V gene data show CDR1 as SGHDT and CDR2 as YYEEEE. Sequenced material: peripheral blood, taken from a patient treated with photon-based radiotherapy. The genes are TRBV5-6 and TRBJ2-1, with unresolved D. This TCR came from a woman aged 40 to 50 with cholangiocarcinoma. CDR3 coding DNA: TGTGCCAGCAGTACCTGGGTAAGCTCCTACAATGAGCAGTTCTTC. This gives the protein CASSTWVSSYNEQFF.